This is a list of T cell receptor beta chains from one sample in a study of OX40 agonist ivuxolimab in advanced cancers. The table came from immunoSEQ multiplex PCR; TCRdb's copy has only in-frame clones and leaves some out. The repertoire holds roughly 66,000 clones, roughly 83% seen once, with 0.7% in the top ten. This material consisted of CD4+ or CD8+ T cells sorted from blood, taken in a trial of the OX40 agonist ivuxolimab. These receptors were obtained from an adult with an advanced solid tumor such as melanoma, head and neck, liver or kidney cancer. Both conserved end residues are part of each CDR3. Fields, in order: D gene, V gene, CDR3 length, CDR3 protein. A D gene is named only where the DNA matches it firmly.

>NA|TRBV27|12
CASSLGGDTQYF
>TRBD2|TRBV2|16
CASRRLAGGSQETQYF
>NA|TRBV10-2|13
CASSTTGDYGYTF
>TRBD2|TRBV7-9|14
CVGGSNAGANVLTF
>TRBD1|TRBV7-9|15
CASSWAGRGSQPQHF
>NA|TRBV19|13
CASSSGLVSGYTF
>TRBD1|TRBV29-1|16
CSVGVGNRGTGNTIYF
>TRBD2|TRBV11-2|15
CASSLAGLDIDEQFF
>TRBD1|TRBV5-1|15
CASSLTGQGDYGYTF
>TRBD2|TRBV27|14
CASRGGAQTGELFF
>NA|TRBV5-1|13
CASSLGKQETQYF
>TRBD2|TRBV6-1|17
CASSVAGTSGVYNEQFF
>NA|TRBV5-1|16
CASSLPGAAGGYEQYF
>TRBD1|TRBV15|15
CATSRLTGSNQPQHF
>NA|TRBV13|14
CASSLGGQGDTQYF
>TRBD1|TRBV6-6|14
CASTPIGQGTEAFF
>NA|TRBV7-8|13
CASTKNQGETQYF
>NA|TRBV15|14
CATSRPGHRYGYTF
>NA|TRBV6-1|14
CASSVAFGTGELFF
>TRBD1|TRBV5-1|14
CASSQPHGQGEAFF
>TRBD1|TRBV7-2|15
CASSRDRGTNQPQHF
>NA|TRBV9|13
CASSVGQVNEQYF
>NA|TRBV6-5|16
CASSYKRGVYLDTQYF
>NA|TRBV5-4|14
CASSLQAPGDGYTF
>NA|TRBV6-1|14
CASSGGTDGNTIYF
>NA|TRBV7-9|17
CASSRTRDGARNQPQHF
>NA|TRBV2|16
CASSLGYSYSSYEQYF
>NA|TRBV5-1|15
CASSYRGHNTGELFF
>NA|TRBV6-1|12
CASSGRAQPQHF
>NA|TRBV2|16
CASSDGERGVNQPQHF
>NA|TRBV10-2|14
CASSVGGPQETQYF
>NA|TRBV25-1|13
CASSESGRGEQYF
>NA|TRBV5-1|14
CASSPLAPSETQYF
>TRBD1|TRBV19|14
CASSGTGNNYGYTF
>NA|TRBV5-4|15
CASSLTGRNNYGYTF
>NA|TRBV7-3|15
CASSLDGGRQETQYF
>TRBD1|TRBV19|14
CASSEPGQSYEQYF
>TRBD1|TRBV5-1|15
CASSRPGTGGTEAFF
>TRBD1|TRBV19|21
CASSIWNPGGRTIVSGNTIYF
>TRBD1|TRBV30|12
CAWTARGYGYTF
>TRBD2|TRBV6-1|15
CASSERLGGGYEQYF
>NA|TRBV5-1|13
CASSLGEAGEQYF
>NA|TRBV4-2|17
CASSQSGGSYPNSPLHF
>TRBD2|TRBV27|15
CASSSLAVYTGELFF
>NA|TRBV5-1|15
CASSSTGTRSYEQYF
>TRBD1|TRBV6-5|14
CASKGQGRFYGYTF
>NA|TRBV11-3|14
CASSPGGVNTEAFF
>TRBD2|TRBV29-1|15
CSVVPSGGLGETQYF
>NA|TRBV21-1|11
CANSEGDTQYF
>TRBD2|TRBV19|14
CASSRAGAADTQYF
>TRBD1|TRBV5-1|20
CASSVGIRDRSRLTTYEQYF
>TRBD2|TRBV7-8|18
CASSHGLAGEVGPDTQYF
>NA|TRBV2|11
CASTGDGEQYF
>TRBD1|TRBV15|15
CATSRIDRDSGEQYF
>NA|TRBV2|13
CASSGLYTDTQYF